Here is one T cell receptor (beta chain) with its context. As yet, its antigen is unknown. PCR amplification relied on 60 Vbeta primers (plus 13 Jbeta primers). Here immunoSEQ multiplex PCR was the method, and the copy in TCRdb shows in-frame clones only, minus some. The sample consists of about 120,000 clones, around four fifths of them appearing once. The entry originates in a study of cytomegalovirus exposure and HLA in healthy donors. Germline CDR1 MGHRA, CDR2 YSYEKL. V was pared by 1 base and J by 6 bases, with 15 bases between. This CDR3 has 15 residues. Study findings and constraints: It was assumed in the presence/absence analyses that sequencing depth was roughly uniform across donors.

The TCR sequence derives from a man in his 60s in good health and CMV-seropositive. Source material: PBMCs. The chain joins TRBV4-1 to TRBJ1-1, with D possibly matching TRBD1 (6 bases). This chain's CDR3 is CASSQVVGEGAEAFF. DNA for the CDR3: TGCGCCAGCAGCCAAGTAGTAGGGGAGGGGGCTGAAGCTTTCTTT.